The rows below give T cell receptor beta chains drawn from one sample of a study of cytomegalovirus exposure and HLA in healthy donors. Repertoires were generated with immunoSEQ multiplex PCR, while TCRdb's copy carries only in-frame clones and drops some. Here the sample spans 120,000 to 150,000 clones, over 70% being singletons. Source material: PBMCs. These receptors all stem from a woman in her thirties or forties in good health and CMV-seronegative. CDR3s leave out the opening cysteine and the closing phenylalanine or tryptophan. Fields, in order: J gene, V gene, CDR3 protein.

>TRBJ2-7|TRBV6-1
ASSEVVASGSPYEQY
>TRBJ2-7|TRBV2
ASSGSAGQY
>TRBJ1-2|TRBV30
AWSYRGRRGGYT
>TRBJ2-7|TRBV29-1
SVIIGTSGGYEQY
>TRBJ1-6|TRBV27
ASTDLPGPLH
>TRBJ1-1|TRBV12-5
ASGLGAGLNTEAF
>TRBJ2-6|TRBV30
AWSAGTSSSGANVLT
>TRBJ2-5|TRBV5-1
ASSLAILPRETQY
>TRBJ1-6|TRBV19
ASSITTGINNSPLH
>TRBJ1-2|TRBV28
ASSNHRGPLYGYT
>TRBJ1-2|TRBV5-4
ASSPQRGIYGYT
>TRBJ1-2|TRBV14
ASSLQGTHGYT
>TRBJ2-2|TRBV10-2
ASKGQANTGELF
>TRBJ1-2|TRBV6-5
ASSGPRANYGYT
>TRBJ1-2|TRBV20-1
SARTEYGYP
>TRBJ2-7|TRBV5-4
ASSLGKTSGRLYEQY
>TRBJ1-4|TRBV18
ASSPSPGQGNGKLF
>TRBJ2-7|TRBV28
ASSPTGESYEQY
>TRBJ1-3|TRBV19
ASSPQDSSGNTIY
>TRBJ1-1|TRBV11-2
ASSLNEAGWAF
>TRBJ2-3|TRBV6-5
ASNAQGGADTQY
>TRBJ1-2|TRBV5-6
ASSLREGIYGYT
>TRBJ1-2|TRBV29-1
SVPQGRYGYT
>TRBJ2-4|TRBV7-2
ASSSKLAGVAKNIQY
>TRBJ2-2|TRBV2
AFRGRVDTGELF
>TRBJ2-7|TRBV6-5
ASSYQARTYEQY
>TRBJ1-4|TRBV27
ASSLSGQGVTNEKLF
>TRBJ1-1|TRBV5-4
ASSFGGSRARGTEAF